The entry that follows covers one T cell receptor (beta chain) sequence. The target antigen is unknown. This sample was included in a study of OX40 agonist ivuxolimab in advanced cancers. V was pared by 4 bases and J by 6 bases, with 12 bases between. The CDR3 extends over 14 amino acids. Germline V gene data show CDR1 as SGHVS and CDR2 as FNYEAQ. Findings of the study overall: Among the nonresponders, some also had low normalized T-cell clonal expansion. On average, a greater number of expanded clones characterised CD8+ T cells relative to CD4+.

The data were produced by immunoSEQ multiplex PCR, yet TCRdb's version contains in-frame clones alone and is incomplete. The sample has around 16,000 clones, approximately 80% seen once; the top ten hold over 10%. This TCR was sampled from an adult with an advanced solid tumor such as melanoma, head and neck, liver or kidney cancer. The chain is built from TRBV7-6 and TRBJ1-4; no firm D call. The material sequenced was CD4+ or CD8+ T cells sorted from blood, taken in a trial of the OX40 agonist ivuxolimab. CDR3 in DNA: TGTGCCAGCAGCTCGGTTGAGAGCCATGAAAAACTGTTTTTT. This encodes CASSSVESHEKLFF.